The clone carrying this T cell receptor beta chain was counted ten times or more. Its target is not known. These data are taken from a study of T cells in Graves' hyperthyroidism and ophthalmopathy. RNA transcripts yielded amplified TCR beta CDR3 regions. In the first-round RT-PCR of the TCR CDR3, the HTBI primer set was used. MiXCR, applied by TCRdb to the multiplex PCR reads, yields one record per CDR3 protein. Here the sample spans a few hundred thousand distinct CDR3 sequences, 15% being singletons. General observations from the study: Onset of ophthalmopathy came a median around 6.5 months after the model predicted it.

Sample: blood. This TCR came from a woman in her forties or fifties with Graves' hyperthyroidism that later progressed to Graves' ophthalmopathy.

The CDR3 DNA follows: TGTGCCAGCAGTGATGTACGGGAGGGCCAACTAGATACGCAGTATTTT. Its translation: CASSDVREGQLDTQYF. This chain uses TRBV25-1 with TRBJ2-3, with 8 bases matching TRBD2. This CDR3 has 16 amino acids. V lost 3 bases and J lost 5; bases outside the gene matches: 10. The V gene's germline CDR1 is MGHDK and CDR2 SYGVNS.